This T cell receptor (beta chain) was obtained from a study of blood T cell repertoires in COVID-19. The table came from immunoSEQ multiplex PCR; TCRdb's copy has only in-frame clones and leaves some out. The top ten clones hold 4.5% to 5% of a sample with 140,000 or so clones, about four fifths of them seen once. Germline V CDR1 and CDR2: KGHSH, LQKENI. V was clipped by 5 bases and J by 5 bases; unmatched bases: 12. This CDR3 spans 16 amino acids. J is TRBJ2-1 and V is TRBV18; TRBD2 matches 7 bases. The sequence came from a woman in her seventies with COVID-19, enrolled during active disease. The specimen was peripheral blood. This CDR3 reads CASSTRAGVMDNEQFF. The CDR3 DNA reads as TGTGCCAGCTCAACAAGGGCGGGGGTTATGGACAATGAGCAGTTCTTC. The whole variable domain, remainder taken from reference TRBV18 and TRBJ2-1, is NAGVMQNPRHLVRRRGQEARLRCSPMKGHSHVYWYRQLPEEGLKFMVYLQKENIIDESGMPKERFSAEFPKEGPSILRIQQVVRGDSAAYFCASSTRAGVMDNEQFFGPGTRLTVL.